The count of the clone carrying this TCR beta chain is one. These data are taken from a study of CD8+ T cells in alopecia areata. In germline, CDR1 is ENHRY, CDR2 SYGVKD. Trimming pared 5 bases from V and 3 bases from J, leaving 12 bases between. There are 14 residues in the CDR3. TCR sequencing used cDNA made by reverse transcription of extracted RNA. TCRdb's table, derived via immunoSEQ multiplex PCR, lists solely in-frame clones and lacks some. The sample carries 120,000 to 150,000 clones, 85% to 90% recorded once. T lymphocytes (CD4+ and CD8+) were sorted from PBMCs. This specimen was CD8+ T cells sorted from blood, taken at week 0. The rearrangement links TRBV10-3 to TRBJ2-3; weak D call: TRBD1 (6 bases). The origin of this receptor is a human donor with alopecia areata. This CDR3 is CAISSPRGTDTQYF. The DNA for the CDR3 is TGTGCCATCAGTTCCCCGAGGGGGACAGATACGCAGTATTTT.